The 22 T cell receptor beta chains listed next were all sequenced from one sample in a study of CD8 T cells in Susac syndrome. Random hexamers were used to reverse transcribe the RNA input (about 0.5 to 1 ug). TCRdb passed the immunoSEQ multiplex PCR reads through MiXCR, listing each CDR3 protein once. The sample includes approximately 130,000 distinct CDR3 sequences, about 90% seen only once; the top ten take about 0.23%. Sequenced input: CD8+ T cells from PBMCs. The receptors stem from a human donor with multiple sclerosis.

The chain carries TRBV20-1 and TRBJ1-5, with D maybe TRBD1 (6 bases). The V end was cut by 5 bases, the J end by 0 bases, with 11 bases between. The CDR3 length is 14 residues. From germline, CDR1 is DFQATT and CDR2 SNEGSKA (reference sequence). The CDR3 sequence is CSADEGDSNQPQHF. CDR3 nucleotide sequence: TGCAGTGCTGACGAGGGGGATAGCAATCAGCCCCAGCATTTT.

V gene TRBV3-1 combines with J gene TRBJ1-2; 7 bases match TRBD1. Germline V gene sequence: CDR1 LGHDT, CDR2 YNNKEL (reference sequence). V trimming: 1 base; J trimming: 4 bases; junction bases outside the gene matches: 6. The length of the CDR3 is 15 residues. The CDR3 loop reads CASSQAAGTAYGYTF. The DNA of the CDR3 is TGTGCCAGCAGCCAAGCGGCCGGGACAGCCTATGGCTACACCTTC.

The chain couples TRBV2 to TRBJ2-7; no firm D call. The V end was cut by 4 bases, the J end by 6 bases, with 16 bases between. Germline V gene data show CDR1 as SNHLY and CDR2 as FYNNEI. This CDR3 comprises 14 residues. This chain's CDR3 is CASSVSGLPPEQYF. The CDR3 coding sequence is TGTGCCAGCAGTGTTAGTGGTCTTCCCCCCGAGCAGTACTTC.

The rearrangement links TRBV12-3 or TRBV12-4 to TRBJ1-2; 7 nucleotides line up with TRBD1. The CDR3 covers 14 residues. V dropped 5 bases and J dropped 4; count of bases not matched to a gene: 7. This CDR3 reads CASSLQGLGYGYTF. The CDR3 DNA sequence: TGTGCCAGCAGTCTACAGGGGTTGGGCTATGGCTACACCTTC.

This chain joins TRBV28 and TRBJ2-7; D is possibly TRBD1 (6 bases). Germline assignment: CDR1 MDHEN and CDR2 SYDVKM. Trimming shortened V by 2 bases and J by 6 bases, and 11 bases separated the two germline ends. CDR3 length equals 13 residues. The CDR3 spells CASSLLGAGEQYF. The CDR3, as DNA: TGTGCCAGCAGTTTACTGGGGGCAGGCGAGCAGTACTTC.

This chain links TRBV20-1 with TRBJ1-2; no firm D call. The CDR3 sequence is 14 residues long. V lost 1 base to trimming and J lost 5 bases, with 14 bases between them. The germline CDR1 and CDR2 sequences are DFQATT and SNEGSKA (reference sequence). The CDR3 sequence is CSARGPGFAYGYTF. CDR3 in DNA: TGCAGTGCTAGAGGTCCGGGGTTTGCGTATGGCTACACCTTC.

V is TRBV7-9 and J is TRBJ2-7, with D unclear. The germline V gene encodes CDR1 SEHNR and CDR2 FQNEAQ (reference sequence). The CDR3 consists of 14 residues. V lost 7 bases and J lost 0, with 13 bases in between. The CDR3: CASTPGFASYEQYF. CDR3 DNA: TGTGCCAGCACCCCGGGTTTCGCCTCCTACGAGCAGTACTTC.

The gene calls are TRBV6-6 and TRBJ1-1; D not resolved. V was pared by 2 bases and J by 4 bases, with 8 bases between. Germline CDR1 reads MNHNY; CDR2 reads SVGAGI (reference sequence). This CDR3 comprises 13 residues. CDR3 in DNA: TGTGCCAGCAGTTACGAGGACGGCACTGAAGCTTTCTTT. Translating gives CASSYEDGTEAFF.

The chain is built from TRBV3-1 and TRBJ2-7; 10 nucleotides align to TRBD2. The J segment lost 2 bases and the V segment lost 5 bases, leaving 9 bases of the junction unmatched. The CDR3 runs 16 residues. In germline, CDR1 is LGHDT, CDR2 YNNKEL (reference sequence). CDR3 bases: TGTGCCAGCAGCAGGACTAGCGGAACAGCCCCCTACGAGCAGTACTTC. It is translated as CASSRTSGTAPYEQYF.

The V gene is TRBV27, the J gene TRBJ1-2; no firm D call. The CDR3 sequence is 13 residues long. With 3 bases removed from V and 4 bases from J, the gap between germline ends came to 9 bases. CDR1 MNHEY and CDR2 SMNVEV come from the germline V gene (reference sequence). The CDR3 DNA is TGTGCCAGCAGTTTGGAGGGCGGCTATGGCTACACCTTC. It yields the protein CASSLEGGYGYTF.

The chain links TRBV9 to TRBJ1-1; a weak D match, TRBD1 (6 bases). Trimming stripped 5 bases from V and 5 bases from J, with 19 bases between. There are 15 residues in the CDR3. The germline V gene has CDR1 SGDLS and CDR2 YYNGEE. As DNA, the CDR3 is TGTGCCAGCAGTGACGAGGGGGGCGAAAGGACTGAAGCTTTCTTT. Its translation is CASSDEGGERTEAFF.

The chain uses TRBV4-3 and TRBJ2-5, with a tentative D call TRBD2 (7 bases). V was pared by 3 bases and J by 3 bases, with 14 bases between. The CDR3 is made up of 15 amino acids. Germline V CDR1 and CDR2: LGHNA, YSLEER. The CDR3 reads CASSHREGGEETQYF. The CDR3 bases are TGCGCCAGCAGCCACCGAGAGGGGGGGGAAGAGACCCAGTACTTC.

This clonotype was observed a single time. The chain joins TRBV4-1 to TRBJ1-2; 9 positions agree with TRBD1. CDR1 is MGHRA and CDR2 is YSYEKL in the germline V gene. With V trimmed by 4 bases and J by 4 bases, 7 bases remained unmatched. This CDR3 is built from 15 residues. The CDR3 reads CASSLTQDRGYGYTF. CDR3 nucleotide sequence: TGCGCCAGCAGCCTGACACAGGACAGGGGCTATGGCTACACCTTC.

V usage is TRBV7-9 and J usage is TRBJ2-7; D possibly corresponds to TRBD2 (6 bases). This CDR3 contains 13 residues. In germline, CDR1 is SEHNR, CDR2 FQNEAQ (reference sequence). Trimming shortened V by 8 bases and J by 1 base, and 12 bases separated the two germline ends. CDR3 nucleotides: TGTGCCAGCGATTTAGCGGAGTCCTACGAGCAGTACTTC. It translates to CASDLAESYEQYF. Looking up the rest from reference TRBV7-9 and TRBJ2-7 gives the full variable domain: DTGVSQNPRHKITKRGQNVTFRCDPISEHNRLYWYRQTLGQGPEFLTYFQNEAQLEKSRLLSDRFSAERPKGSFSTLEIQRTEQGDSAMYLCASDLAESYEQYFGPGTRLTVT.

The V call is TRBV5-6, the J call TRBJ2-2, with 7 bases identical to TRBD2. The V gene end was trimmed by 6 bases and the J gene end by 0 bases; junction bases not matched to a gene: 17. The length of the CDR3 is 19 residues. Germline V gives CDR1 SGHDT, CDR2 YYEEEE. CDR3 nucleotide sequence: TGTGCCAGCATCCCCTATACAGGACTAGGAGTTCCGAACACCGGGGAGCTGTTTTTT. Translating it yields CASIPYTGLGVPNTGELFF.

The chain links TRBV4-2 to TRBJ1-1; 7 bases line up with TRBD1. This CDR3 has 15 residues. The V and J ends lost 0 bases and 4 bases, in that order; junction bases with no gene match: 5. The germline V gene has CDR1 LGHNA and CDR2 YNFKEQ. CDR3 bases: TGTGCCAGCAGCCAAGATTGGGACAGCAGCACTGAAGCTTTCTTT. Its protein product is CASSQDWDSSTEAFF.

V and J are TRBV12-3 or TRBV12-4 and TRBJ2-1; tentatively, D is TRBD2 (5 bases). The CDR3 loop spans 13 amino acids. With 3 bases removed from V and 4 bases from J, the gap between germline ends came to 7 bases. CDR3 residues: CASSFSAYNEQFF. The CDR3 coding sequence is TGTGCCAGCAGTTTTAGCGCATACAATGAGCAGTTCTTC.

J is TRBJ2-5 and V is TRBV7-8; 7 bases line up with TRBD2. The germline CDR1 and CDR2 sequences are SGHVS and FQNEAQ. The CDR3 totals 15 residues. J was trimmed by 4 bases and V by 1 base; bases with no gene match: 6. The CDR3 sequence: CASSLGVGGGETQYF. The DNA of the CDR3 is TGTGCCAGCAGCTTAGGAGTCGGCGGGGGAGAGACCCAGTACTTC.

V usage is TRBV28 and J usage is TRBJ1-5; the match to TRBD1 covers 9 bases. The CDR3 runs 17 residues. The germline V gene encodes CDR1 MDHEN and CDR2 SYDVKM. V shed 4 bases, J shed 0 bases, and the junction held 7 bases outside the gene matches. This CDR3 is CASSSGTGTYSNQPQHF. The DNA for the CDR3 is TGTGCCAGCAGTTCCGGGACAGGGACCTATAGCAATCAGCCCCAGCATTTT.

The gene calls are TRBV2 and TRBJ1-5, with TRBD1 as a possible D gene (6 bases). Germline-derived CDR1 and CDR2 are SNHLY and FYNNEI. The CDR3 contains 13 residues. The germline V and J ends were trimmed by 11 bases and 4 bases, with 15 bases remaining between them. For the CDR3, the DNA is TGTGCCTCAAAGGGGGGGGCGAATCAGCCCCAGCATTTT. Its translation is CASKGGANQPQHF.

V gene TRBV12-3 or TRBV12-4 combines with J gene TRBJ1-4, with D possibly TRBD1 on 6 matching bases. Trimming shortened V by 5 bases and J by 12 bases, and 10 bases separated the two germline ends. This CDR3 spans 11 amino acids. CDR3 in DNA: TGTGCCAGCAGTCCGAACAGGGAACTGTTTTTT. This sequence encodes CASSPNRELFF.

The J gene is TRBJ2-1, the V gene TRBV13; TRBD2 matches at 8 bases. Germline V gives CDR1 PRHDT, CDR2 FYEKMQ (reference sequence). V shed 3 bases and J 7 bases; nucleotides not matched to a gene: 11. The CDR3 consists of 16 residues. CDR3 sequence (DNA): TGTGCCAGCAGCTTTACCCCTGGGACTAGTGTTAATGAGCAGTTCTTC. Its translation is CASSFTPGTSVNEQFF.